The 17 T cell receptor beta chains in this list originate from one sample, sequenced in a study of blood T cells in healthy people across ages. Through a sample-barcoded 5' primer and a J-beta primer mix, a second PCR was run for roughly 7 to 11 cycles. MiXCR was run by TCRdb on the 5' RACE reads, yielding one entry per CDR3 protein. This table has 1.5 million to 2 million distinct CDR3 sequences, over 25% appearing once. Material: blood. Receptors originate from a woman aged 30 to 39 in good health.

The genes are TRBV14 and TRBJ2-1, with D uncertain. Between the trimmed V and J ends, which lost 1 base and 3 bases, there was a span of 4 bases. This CDR3 comprises 13 residues. Germline assignment: CDR1 SGHDN and CDR2 FVKESK. The DNA of the CDR3 is TGTGCCAGCAGCCAAGGGCACTACAATGAGCAGTTCTTC. Translating it yields CASSQGHYNEQFF. The whole variable domain, remainder taken from reference TRBV14 and TRBJ2-1, is EAGVTQFPSHSVIEKGQTVTLRCDPISGHDNLYWYRRVMGKEIKFLLHFVKESKQDESGMPNNRFLAERTGGTYSTLKVQPAELEDSGVYFCASSQGHYNEQFFGPGTRLTVL.

This clonotype was detected ten times or more. The rearrangement links TRBV28 to TRBJ2-1, with 8 bases identical to TRBD1. The length of the CDR3 is 14 residues. Germline assignment: CDR1 MDHEN and CDR2 SYDVKM. Unmatched junction bases numbered 8, after V lost 6 bases and J lost 7 bases. The CDR3 region has the DNA TGTGCCAGCAGCAGGACAGGGTTGGAGAATGAGCAGTTCTTC. Protein product: CASSRTGLENEQFF.

To note about this clonotype: A read error may produce the germline difference seen at one junction end. This chain links TRBV28 with TRBJ1-5; the D is unclear. Germline CDR1 MDHEN, CDR2 SYDVKM. The CDR3 loop spans 13 amino acids. CDR3 sequence: CASRLYGEQPQHF. CDR3 sequence (DNA): TGTGCCAGCAGGTTATACGGGGAACAGCCCCAGCATTTT.

This clonotype has more than one count but fewer than ten. V and J are TRBV7-6 and TRBJ1-6; D uncertain. CDR3 size: 13 residues. Per the germline V gene, CDR1 is SGHVS and CDR2 is FNYEAQ. The ends were cut back, 5 bases at V and 7 bases at J, with 9 bases in the middle. The CDR3 loop reads CASSRALNSPLHF. The CDR3 DNA is TGTGCCAGCAGCAGGGCCCTAAATTCACCCCTCCACTTT.

The rearrangement joins TRBV29-1 to TRBJ2-7; TRBD1 matches 8 bases. Germline values: CDR1 SQVTM, CDR2 ANQGSEA. After removal of 7 bases from V and 3 bases from J, the junction contained 11 bases not matched to a gene. The CDR3 sequence is 14 residues long. For the CDR3, the DNA is TGCAGCGCCCGCCCCGGGACAGGACTCTACGAGCAGTACTTC. Residues: CSARPGTGLYEQYF.

This sequence joins TRBV20-1 and TRBJ2-3; no clear D. This CDR3 is built from 13 residues. Trimming pared 3 bases from V and 2 bases from J, leaving 9 bases between. The germline gives CDR1 DFQATT, CDR2 SNEGSKA (reference sequence). The CDR3 here is CSARREATDTQYF. CDR3 in DNA: TGCAGTGCTAGGCGTGAGGCCACAGATACGCAGTATTTT.

This clonotype was seen ten or more times. CDR3 in DNA: TGCGCCAGCAGCCAAGGGGGGAAGCCTAACTATGGCTACACCTTC. Translating it yields CASSQGGKPNYGYTF. The chain has TRBV4-3 and TRBJ1-2; tentative D call: TRBD1 (5 bases). Germline V CDR1 and CDR2: LGHNA, YSLEER. This CDR3 is 15 amino acids long. V was pared by 1 base and J by 0 bases, with 9 bases between.

This chain joins TRBV9 and TRBJ2-7; 10 bases are shared with TRBD1. This CDR3 region has 15 residues. Germline V gives CDR1 SGDLS, CDR2 YYNGEE. After removal of 3 bases from V and 0 bases from J, the junction contained 3 bases not matched to a gene. CDR3 bases: TGTGCCAGCAGCGCGGGACAGGGGAACTCCTACGAGCAGTACTTC. Amino acid sequence: CASSAGQGNSYEQYF.

This clonotype came up many times. The rearrangement joins TRBV5-1 to TRBJ2-7; D is undetermined. The CDR3 sequence is 14 residues long. Germline V gene sequence: CDR1 SGHRS, CDR2 YFSETQ. The V end lost 6 bases, the J end lost 0 bases, and 13 bases lay between the germline ends. The CDR3: CASKLEPFSYEQYF. The DNA for the CDR3 is TGCGCCAGCAAATTGGAGCCTTTCTCCTACGAGCAGTACTTC.

This clonotype was recorded a few times. The gene calls are TRBV12-3 or TRBV12-4 and TRBJ1-2; D unclear. The CDR3 runs to 15 residues. The V and J ends lost 4 bases and 0 bases respectively, with 12 bases between them. CDR3 in amino acids: CASSSHGKANYGYTF. The CDR3 DNA is TGTGCCAGCAGTTCCCATGGAAAAGCTAACTATGGCTACACCTTC.

In its sample, this clonotype was seen a few times. V usage is TRBV29-1 and J usage is TRBJ2-7; 8 bases map to TRBD1. Germline V gene sequence: CDR1 SQVTM, CDR2 ANQGSEA. Trimming cost V 6 bases and J 2 bases; bases outside gene matches: 9. This CDR3 has 14 amino acids. CDR3 bases: TGCAGCGTATCCGGTCACAGGGGGGCCTACGAGCAGTACTTC. It yields the protein CSVSGHRGAYEQYF.

Note on this clonotype: Possible read error: a much larger clone is one base away. The rearrangement joins TRBV15 to TRBJ2-3, with D perhaps matching TRBD1 or TRBD2 (5 bases each). Germline loops: CDR1 LNHNV, CDR2 YYDKDF (reference sequence). V lost 3 bases and J lost 5, with 9 bases in between. The CDR3 extends over 13 amino acids. The CDR3 loop is CATSSAGRDTQYF. Here the CDR3 DNA reads TGTGCCACCAGCAGTGCAGGGAGAGATACGCAGTATTTT. The variable domain in full, with the rest retrieved from reference TRBV15 and TRBJ2-3, is DAMVIQNPRYQVTQFGKPVTLSCSQTLNHNVMYWYQQKSSQAPKLLFHYYDKDFNNEADTPDNFQSRRPNTSFCFLDIRSPGLGDTAMYLCATSSAGRDTQYFGPGTRLTVL.

The table lists this clonotype with a few counts. The junction departs from germline at one end; a sequencing error may be responsible. This rearrangement joins TRBV24-1 to TRBJ2-7; 8 nucleotides line up with TRBD1. Germline V gene sequence: CDR1 KGHDR, CDR2 SFDVKD. The CDR3 runs to 14 residues. This chain's CDR3 is CSTSGDRGSNEQYF. In DNA form, the CDR3 reads TGTTCCACCAGTGGTGACAGGGGCTCCAACGAGCAGTACTTC.

This clonotype appeared many times. The chain couples TRBV20-1 to TRBJ2-1, with D maybe TRBD2 (5 bases). CDR3 length equals 13 residues. CDR1 and CDR2 from the germline V gene are DFQATT and SNEGSKA (reference sequence). Trimming removed 6 bases at V and 6 bases at J, with 15 bases between. The CDR3 protein is CSATRGLGNEQFF. The CDR3 nucleotides read TGCAGTGCCACCCGGGGTTTGGGCAATGAGCAGTTCTTC.

The V gene is TRBV20-1, the J gene TRBJ2-5; perhaps TRBD2 as D (7 bases). Germline loops: CDR1 DFQATT, CDR2 SNEGSKA (reference sequence). This CDR3 is built from 14 residues. V dropped 5 bases and J dropped 5 bases, with 18 bases sitting between them. The CDR3 spells CSALAARDMETQYF. For the CDR3, the DNA is TGCAGTGCTCTAGCGGCGCGGGACATGGAGACCCAGTACTTC.

The count of this clonotype is one. The chain has TRBV10-3 and TRBJ2-1; possible D gene TRBD2, 5 bases. Germline V gives CDR1 ENHRY, CDR2 SYGVKD. CDR3 length equals 14 residues. The ends were cut back, 2 bases at V and 3 bases at J, with 8 bases in the middle. The CDR3 nucleotides read TGTGCCATCAGTGAGGCTAGCAGCTACAATGAGCAGTTCTTC. Amino acid sequence: CAISEASSYNEQFF.

The chain joins TRBV14 to TRBJ1-2; no reliable D call. CDR1 and CDR2 (germline): SGHDN, FVKESK. This CDR3 region has 13 residues. Between the trimmed V and J ends, which lost 0 bases and 4 bases, there was a span of 6 bases. The CDR3 reads CASSQELIYGYTF. The DNA of the CDR3 is TGTGCCAGCAGCCAAGAACTGATCTATGGCTACACCTTC.